These 19 T cell receptor beta chains originate from one sample sequenced in a study of T-cell memory formation after mild COVID-19 (TCRdb year 2021). Library preparation used 5' RACE. The reads were generated on an Illumina NovaSeq 6000. Through fastp at Q25 and MiXCR, TCRdb rebuilt clones from the public reads, retaining in-frame beta chains. Rows with a matching CDR3 protein are joined into one entry that keeps the most common DNA and genes. The sample yields around 300,000 distinct CDR3 sequences; roughly 19% were counted once. 21% of the sample lies in the top ten. The sequenced sample was PBMCs or a T cell subset sorted from them (not recorded which). These receptors were taken from a young man who had mild COVID-19 (a few samples of this study predate the infection). The sample titles of this study are shuffled in the database, so cell type and time point are left out; the donor was told from shared clones.

V and J are TRBV27 and TRBJ1-2; possibly TRBD1 for D (6 bases). V lost 7 bases to trimming and J lost 3 bases, with 15 bases between them. CDR1 is MNHEY and CDR2 is SMNVEV in the germline V gene (reference sequence). The CDR3 is made up of 14 amino acids. The CDR3 sequence: CASKRAGVHYGYTF. CDR3 coding DNA: TGTGCCAGCAAGAGGGCAGGGGTTCACTATGGCTACACCTTC.

This clonotype turned up a few times. The chain has TRBV5-1 and TRBJ2-3, with a weak D call TRBD1 (6 bases). The germline V gene has CDR1 SGHRS and CDR2 YFSETQ. The V end lost 4 bases, the J end lost 1 base, and 19 bases lay between the germline ends. This CDR3 has 17 residues. DNA for the CDR3: TGCGCCAGCAGCCTGGGCGGTGGCAGGGGAGGCACAGATACGCAGTATTTT. Encoded protein: CASSLGGGRGGTDTQYF.

This clonotype was detected many times. V usage is TRBV20-1 and J usage is TRBJ2-7; a weak D match, TRBD1 (5 bases). Trimming took off 0 bases at V and 7 bases at J, with 16 bases between the two ends. Germline values: CDR1 DFQATT, CDR2 SNEGSKA (reference sequence). The CDR3 spans 14 residues. The CDR3 spells CSARDALGPGEQYF. CDR3 nucleotide sequence: TGCAGTGCTAGAGACGCCCTTGGACCAGGGGAGCAGTACTTC.

In its sample, this clonotype was seen a few times. This sequence joins TRBV5-6 and TRBJ2-1; the match to TRBD2 covers 11 bases. The CDR3 totals 17 residues. V shed 0 bases, J shed 7 bases, and the junction held 9 bases outside the gene matches. The germline CDR1 and CDR2 sequences are SGHDT and YYEEEE. DNA for the CDR3: TGTGCCAGCAGCTTGGCGTCGGCTAGCGGGGGGAAAAATGAGCAGTTCTTC. Protein: CASSLASASGGKNEQFF. Full variable domain (outside the CDR3, taken from reference TRBV5-6 and TRBJ2-1): DAGVTQSPTHLIKTRGQQVTLRCSPKSGHDTVSWYQQALGQGPQFIFQYYEEEERQRGNFPDRFSGHQFPNYSSELNVNALLLGDSALYLCASSLASASGGKNEQFFGPGTRLTVL.

This clonotype was counted a few times. V and J are TRBV5-6 and TRBJ2-3; D is perhaps TRBD1 (5 bases). The CDR3 sequence is 15 residues long. Trimming took 6 bases from V and 4 from J, leaving 18 bases between them. Per the germline V gene, CDR1 is SGHDT and CDR2 is YYEEEE. The CDR3 protein is CASTSSKGQADTQYF. CDR3 bases: TGTGCCAGCACTTCCTCCAAGGGGCAGGCAGATACGCAGTATTTT.

The count of this clonotype is one. At one end, the junction sequence differs from germline, possibly due to a read error. The rearrangement links TRBV5-6 to TRBJ1-2; TRBD1 is a possible D gene (6 bases). The CDR3 is made up of 15 amino acids. Germline CDR1 is SGHDT and CDR2 is YYEEEE. The CDR3 bases are TGTGCCTGCAGCTTTGGACGGGGGGCGGTCTATGGCTACACCTTC. Its translation: CACSFGRGAVYGYTF.

The chain has TRBV4-2 and TRBJ2-5; D remains unclear. CDR1 LGHNA and CDR2 YNFKEQ come from the germline V gene. This CDR3 contains 15 residues. V was pared by 1 base and J by 5 bases, with 14 bases between. The CDR3 is CASSQVGSQAETQYF. For the CDR3, the DNA is TGTGCCAGCAGCCAAGTTGGCTCCCAAGCGGAGACCCAGTACTTC.

The gene calls are TRBV7-8 and TRBJ2-3; unclear D gene. The V and J ends lost 2 bases and 2 bases respectively, with 20 bases between them. CDR3 length: 18 residues. CDR1 is SGHVS and CDR2 is FQNEAQ in the germline V gene. The CDR3 bases are TGTGCCAGCAGCTTATCGCCCCTCCGTTCCCCACTCACAGATACGCAGTATTTT. Translated, it gives CASSLSPLRSPLTDTQYF.

The chain uses TRBV6-1 and TRBJ2-3; TRBD1 matches at 8 bases. V gave up 5 bases and J gave up 4 bases; unmatched junction bases: 8. CDR1 MNHNS and CDR2 SASEGT come from the germline V gene. CDR3 length: 15 residues. In DNA form, the CDR3 reads TGTGCCAGCAGTACACAACAGACAGGGGCAGATACGCAGTATTTT. It encodes CASSTQQTGADTQYF.

This clonotype was seen a few times. V gene TRBV20-1 combines with J gene TRBJ2-3; TRBD2 might be the D (7 bases). The germline CDR1 and CDR2 sequences are DFQATT and SNEGSKA (reference sequence). There are 14 residues in the CDR3. Trimming pared 3 bases from V and 5 bases from J, leaving 15 bases between. The CDR3 bases are TGCAGTGCTAGGCCCACGGGGGGCGGAGATACGCAGTATTTT. This translates into CSARPTGGGDTQYF.

This clonotype has only a few counts. The V and J genes are TRBV4-2 and TRBJ2-5, with D unresolved. Germline loops: CDR1 LGHNA, CDR2 YNFKEQ. The CDR3 extends over 14 amino acids. Trimming left V 0 bases short and J 5 bases short, with 10 bases between. CDR3 loop: CASSQDPEHETQYF. As DNA, the CDR3 is TGTGCCAGCAGCCAAGATCCCGAGCACGAGACCCAGTACTTC.

This clonotype was detected a few times. CDR3 in DNA: TGTGCCAGCCGGGAGGGGGGTACCTACGAGCAGTACGTC. As protein: CASREGGTYEQYV. The chain recombines TRBV6-2 or TRBV6-3 with TRBJ2-7; TRBD2 matches at 8 bases. The germline CDR1 and CDR2 sequences are MNHEY and SVGEGT. With V trimmed by 8 bases and J by 2 bases, 5 bases remained unmatched. CDR3 length: 13 residues.

This chain joins TRBV6-1 and TRBJ2-7; D remains unclear. There are 13 residues in the CDR3. V gave up 2 bases and J gave up 2 bases, with 7 bases separating them. Germline CDR1 is MNHNS and CDR2 is SASEGT. DNA for the CDR3: TGTGCCAGCAGTGAACCGGCGGCCTACGAGCAGTACGTC. Translated: CASSEPAAYEQYV.

The chain employs TRBV29-1 and TRBJ1-1; D unclear. The V gene's germline CDR1 is SQVTM and CDR2 ANQGSEA. V was pared by 4 bases and J by 0 bases, with 6 bases between. The CDR3 is made up of 12 amino acids. CDR3 nucleotides: TGCAGCGTTGGCTACATGAACACTGAAGCTTTCTTT. Encoded protein: CSVGYMNTEAFF.

Only a few counts were recorded for this clonotype. V and J are TRBV7-2 and TRBJ2-1; D is unresolved. The CDR3 sequence is 12 residues long. V was trimmed by 6 bases and J by 9 bases, leaving 12 bases between them. CDR1 and CDR2 (germline): SGHTA, FQGNSA. The CDR3 loop is CASSRLGGEQFF. In DNA, the CDR3 is TGTGCCAGCAGTCGACTTGGCGGTGAGCAGTTCTTC. Full variable domain (outside the CDR3, taken from reference TRBV7-2 and TRBJ2-1): GAGVSQSPSNKVTEKGKDVELRCDPISGHTALYWYRQSLGQGLEFLIYFQGNSAPDKSGLPSDRFSAERTGGSVSTLTIQRTQQEDSAVYLCASSRLGGEQFFGPGTRLTVL.

V and J are TRBV5-1 and TRBJ2-4; D is possibly TRBD1 or TRBD2 (6 bases each). Trimming took 6 bases from V and 5 from J, leaving 18 bases between them. Germline V CDR1 and CDR2: SGHRS, YFSETQ. The CDR3 loop spans 15 amino acids. The CDR3: CASNPGGGRQNIQYF. The CDR3 region has the DNA TGCGCCAGCAACCCCGGAGGGGGGCGTCAAAACATTCAGTACTTC. Full variable domain (rest looked up from reference TRBV5-1 and TRBJ2-4): KAGVTQTPRYLIKTRGQQVTLSCSPISGHRSVSWYQQTPGQGLQFLFEYFSETQRNKGNFPGRFSGRQFSNSRSEMNVSTLELGDSALYLCASNPGGGRQNIQYFGAGTRLSVL.

The chain has TRBV6-5 and TRBJ1-2; a weak D match, TRBD1 (6 bases). The V and J ends lost 2 bases and 4 bases respectively, with 14 bases between them. Germline V gives CDR1 MNHEY, CDR2 SVGAGI. The CDR3 consists of 15 residues. In DNA, the CDR3 is TGTGCCAGCAGTTACGGCCGAGGGGGTACCTATGGCTACACCTTC. Translating it yields CASSYGRGGTYGYTF.

This clonotype was counted a few times. The J gene is TRBJ1-1, the V gene TRBV12-3 or TRBV12-4; D unresolved. Trimming shortened V by 7 bases and J by 0 bases, and 6 bases separated the two germline ends. The length of the CDR3 is 12 residues. CDR3 sequence reads: CASIGLNTEAFF. In DNA form, the CDR3 reads TGTGCCAGCATCGGTTTGAACACTGAAGCTTTCTTT.

The gene calls are TRBV7-2 and TRBJ2-1; the D gene could be TRBD1 or TRBD2 (6 bases each). Per germline, CDR1 SGHTA and CDR2 FQGNSA. The CDR3 contains 13 residues. Trimming took 2 bases from V and 7 from J, leaving 9 bases between them. The CDR3 here is CASSLRGANEQFF. In nucleotides, the CDR3 is TGTGCCAGCAGCTTAAGGGGGGCTAATGAGCAGTTCTTC.